This TCR beta chain comes out of a study of shared clonotypes between healthy human individuals. Across the study: CD4 naive and CD4 memory each took three plates per donor, while CD8 naive took two and CD8 memory one.

In regard to this clone: Its antigen is unknown.

The V end was cut by 8 bases, the J end by 2 bases, with 13 bases between. This CDR3 spans 14 amino acids. The V gene's germline CDR1 is WSHSY and CDR2 SAAADI. Regarding the study as a whole: Naive CD4 clonotypes overlapped across several donors at approximately 5.3%. Across subsets, estimated richness was generally greater for naive than for memory populations. When compared with the clonotypes that were shared by all four sorted-subset donors, the non-shared clonotypes turned out to have lower generation probabilities.

Here immunoSEQ multiplex PCR was the method, and the copy in TCRdb shows in-frame clones only, minus some. The profile shows about 680,000 clones, around four fifths of them singletons. This sequence was found in a woman aged 25 to 39 in good health. Specimen: memory CD4+ T cells sorted from blood. Subset in this sample: CD45RA-negative fraction. The chain carries TRBV10-2 and TRBJ2-1; the D gene could be TRBD1 or TRBD2 (5 bases each). The CDR3 DNA reads as TGCGCCAGCGGCTCGTCGGGGCCCTACAATGAGCAGTTCTTC. The encoded protein is CASGSSGPYNEQFF.